This T cell receptor (beta chain) was identified during a study of T cells after yellow fever vaccination (dated by TCRdb to about 2019). Study-level background: The SMART-Seq v4 Ultra Low Input RNA kit was used to prepare libraries from fractions with low cell numbers. To follow T-cell clones before and after primary and booster YFV17D yellow fever vaccination, bulk TCR alpha and beta repertoires were sequenced over time. Two healthy male donors, one aged 18 to 30 and one aged 30 to 39 years, were included in the cohort. Bulk PBMC replicates and cell subsets were isolated from blood drawn at multiple timepoints before and after both primary and secondary immunization. Overall study results and their limits: After the booster, most clones that had expanded after primary vaccination were detected again (approximately 97% of CD4 and under 90% of CD8), suggesting broad maintenance of memory. The study included only a couple of donors, which limits how far the findings can be generalized. Because abundant contaminating clonotypes from the bulk population could be contained in FACS-sorted repertoires, computational filtering was required. Compared with the primary T-cell response, the secondary T-cell response was faster but weaker, reaching its peak on day 5 rather than on day 15. A small fraction of clonotypes showed up in both the CD4 and CD8 compartments, probably as a result of convergent recombination.

The CDR3 runs 13 amino acids, cysteine and phenylalanine included. Only the CDR3 portion is preserved as DNA: 39 bases, with reading frame beginning at the first base. The V end loses 0 bases and the J end loses 6 bases, and a stretch of 8 bases separates them. CDR1 and CDR2 (MGHDK, SYGVNS) derive from the germline V gene. With regard to this clonotype: No cognate antigen has been identified for it. Base qualities are missing; no much larger clone stands one base away.

TCR cDNA was synthesized by 5'RACE template switching, which introduced a universal primer site and unique molecular identifiers. cDNA synthesis was primed from both the TCR alpha and TCR beta constant segments. Library amplification involved two PCR steps, and the second step added sample barcodes and sequencing adapters. Libraries were sequenced on Illumina HiSeq 2500 (2x100 bp) or NovaSeq (2x150 bp). In the paper's pipeline: MIGEC was used to demultiplex reads and collapse the reads into UMI consensus sequences, and MiXCR was used for V(D)J alignment. Vaccine-responding clonotypes were defined with edgeR using replicate PBMC samples, requiring FDR below 0.01 and a log2 fold change above 5 up to day 15. Each bulk clonotype was labeled CD4 or CD8 based on which sequenced repertoire, CD4 or CD8, contained the clonotype at higher abundance. The public reads were reanalyzed by TCRdb: fastp trimming at Q25, MiXCR alignment, in-frame beta chains only. Entries that share a CDR3 protein sequence are merged under the most common genes and DNA. Here the V and J calls rest on TCRdb's processing, not on the authors' analysis. The sample table holds about 400,000 distinct CDR3 sequences, of which about 6.2% were seen once. 15% of the sample belongs to the ten largest clones.

The treatment or condition label corresponds to: live attenuated yellow fever vaccine strain. At each blood-draw timepoint, two biological replicates of bulk PBMCs were collected. A standard Ficoll-Paque protocol was used to isolate PBMCs from peripheral blood. TriZol was used to extract RNA from bulk PBMCs, from CD4 and CD8 fractions, and from dextramer-positive and dextramer-negative fractions. This clonotype was obtained from a man aged 25-45 years who received the YFV17D yellow fever vaccine. Rearrangement joined TRBV25-1 to TRBJ1-1; the D gene is not confidently resolved. The sequencing here drew on PBMCs, taken 5 days after the yellow fever booster vaccination. The bases read TGTGCCAGCAGTGAATATTTCGAACCTGAAGCTTTCTTT. Its protein is CASSEYFEPEAFF.